The 2 T cell receptor beta chains below all came from one sample that was sequenced in a study of shared clonotypes between healthy human individuals. Data came from immunoSEQ multiplex PCR; TCRdb stores just in-frame clones and leaves some out. The sample has some 2,400,000 clones, 95% seen once. Sequencing was done on a sample of naive CD4+ T cells sorted from blood. Subset given: CD45RA+ positively selected. The source of these receptors is a man between 18 and 35 years old in good health.

This chain uses TRBV6-6 with TRBJ2-3; either TRBD1 or TRBD2 may supply D (6 bases each). V was cut by 8 bases and J by 8 bases, with 20 bases left in between. The CDR3 totals 14 residues. Germline lookup yields CDR1 MNHNY and CDR2 SVGAGI (reference sequence). CDR3 DNA: TGTGCCAGCCGGGACCTTACTGGGGGGCTTACGCAGTATTTT. Protein product: CASRDLTGGLTQYF.

The chain employs TRBV5-6 and TRBJ1-2; D gene ambiguous. CDR1 and CDR2 from the germline V gene are SGHDT and YYEEEE. V was clipped by 2 bases and J by 4 bases, with 15 bases between them. This CDR3 contains 15 residues. The CDR3, as DNA: TGTGCCAGCAGCTTCATTGACGGATCTTCCTATGGCTACACCTTC. This encodes CASSFIDGSSYGYTF.